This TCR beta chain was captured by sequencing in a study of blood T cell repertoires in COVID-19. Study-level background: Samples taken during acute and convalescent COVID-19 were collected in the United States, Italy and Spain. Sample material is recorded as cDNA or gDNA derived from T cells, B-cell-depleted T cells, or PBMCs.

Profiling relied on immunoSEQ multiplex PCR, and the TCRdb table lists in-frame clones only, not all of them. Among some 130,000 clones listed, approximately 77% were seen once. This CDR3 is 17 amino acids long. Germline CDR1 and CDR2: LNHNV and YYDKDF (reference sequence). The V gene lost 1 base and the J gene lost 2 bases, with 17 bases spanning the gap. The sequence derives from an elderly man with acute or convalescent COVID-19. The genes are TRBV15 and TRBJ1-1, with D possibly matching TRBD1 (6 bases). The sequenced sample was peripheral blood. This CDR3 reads CATSRALDRSLNTEAFF. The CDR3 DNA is TGTGCCACCAGCAGAGCTTTGGACAGAAGCCTTAACACTGAAGCTTTCTTT.